Below are 29 T cell receptor beta chains sequenced from a single sample in a study of tumor and adjacent non-tumor tissue in lung cancer (dated by TCRdb to the late 2010s). Receptor amplification or capture employed multiplex PCR. TCRdb records Illumina HiSeq 2500 as the sequencer. TCRbeta libraries were built by three rounds of nested PCR using primers (Table S4), following protocols modified from ARM-PCR. TCRdb reworked the public reads: Q25 trimming with fastp, MiXCR clone assembly, productive beta chains retained. Rows are combined by CDR3 protein, so each entry shows the most common genes and DNA. The sample table holds about 120,000 distinct CDR3 sequences, of which roughly 84% were seen once. The ten biggest clones cover 22% of the sample. RNA was isolated from bulk, unsorted tissue, and RNA quality was assessed with a NanoDrop ND-1000 and an Agilent 2100. The source material was lung tumor tissue. The receptor set was obtained from a man in his sixties or seventies with non-small cell lung cancer.

The chain is built from TRBV6-5 and TRBJ1-2; tentative D call: TRBD1 (5 bases). This CDR3 comprises 14 residues. Germline lookup yields CDR1 MNHEY and CDR2 SVGAGI. Between the trimmed V and J ends, which lost 7 bases and 10 bases, there was a span of 22 bases. Here the CDR3 DNA reads TGTGCCAGCAATTATTTTGGGGGGTTGGGTGACTACACCTTC. It specifies CASNYFGGLGDYTF.

Regarding this clonotype: The conserved closing phenylalanine or tryptophan is absent in this CDR3, likely reflecting a read error. No DNA is shown, since the ends of the CDR3 on it are uncertain; the CDR3 is the one TCRdb lists. The genes are TRBV5-4 and TRBJ2-3; the table assigns TRBD1, which was not confirmed against the DNA. The CDR3 spans 15 amino acids, including both terminal residues. In germline, CDR1 is SGHNT, CDR2 YYREEE (reference sequence). The CDR3 sequence: CASSPTGVLTDTHYL.

This clonotype was picked up many times. The chain links TRBV10-3 to TRBJ1-5, with D possibly being TRBD1 (6 bases). From germline, CDR1 is ENHRY and CDR2 SYGVKD. The CDR3 runs to 14 residues. The ends were cut back, 3 bases at V and 2 bases at J, with 8 bases in the middle. CDR3 loop: CAISEQGGNQPQHF. In DNA, the CDR3 is TGTGCCATCAGTGAACAGGGCGGCAATCAGCCCCAGCATTTT.

For this clonotype: Compared with germline, one end of the junction differs, possibly owing to a read error. The chain couples TRBV6-1 to TRBJ2-5; 8 bases line up with TRBD2. Germline V gene data show CDR1 as MNHNS and CDR2 as SASEGT. This CDR3 has 12 residues. The chain's CDR3 is CVSSDQRETQYF. The DNA of the CDR3 is TGTGTCAGCAGTGATCAGCGGGAGACCCAATACTTC.

About this clonotype: This may be a read error: a much more frequent sequence differs by one nucleotide. The J gene is TRBJ1-4, the V gene TRBV10-3; tentatively, D is TRBD1 (6 bases). The germline CDR1 and CDR2 sequences are ENHRY and SYGVKD. The CDR3 extends over 14 amino acids. Written as DNA, the CDR3 is TGTGCCATCAGGGACGGGGGCCTCGATGAAAAACCGTTTTTT. Its translation: CAIRDGGLDEKPFF.

This clonotype was seen more than once but under ten times. The CDR3 region is CASSFGGGRIEAFF. The CDR3 region has the DNA TGTGCCAGTAGTTTCGGCGGGGGCCGGATTGAAGCTTTCTTT. This chain links TRBV11-2 with TRBJ1-1, with D perhaps TRBD1 (6 bases). Trimming removed 9 bases at V and 7 bases at J, with 21 bases between. The germline gives CDR1 SGHAT, CDR2 FQNNGV. This CDR3 has 14 residues.

This clonotype was picked up a small number of times. The J gene is TRBJ1-1, the V gene TRBV4-2; D is possibly TRBD1 (6 bases). Germline V lookup: CDR1 LGHNA, CDR2 YNFKEQ. The CDR3 has 15 amino acids. Trimming shortened V by 5 bases and J by 5 bases, and 18 bases separated the two germline ends. CDR3 sequence reads: CASSKGVEGNTEAFF. CDR3 nucleotides: TGTGCCAGCAGCAAGGGGGTTGAGGGTAATACTGAAGCTTTCTTT.

J is TRBJ1-1 and V is TRBV11-3, with TRBD1 as a possible D gene (6 bases). The CDR3 runs 15 residues. The V and J ends lost 5 bases and 11 bases respectively, with 24 bases between them. Germline loops: CDR1 SGHNT, CDR2 YENEEA. DNA for the CDR3: TGTGCCAGCAGCCCCGCCACCGAAGGGGACACCGATGCTTTCTTT. This codes for CASSPATEGDTDAFF.

This clonotype appeared many times. This chain links TRBV6-1 with TRBJ1-1, with D possibly TRBD1 on 5 matching bases. The CDR3 consists of 15 residues. The germline V and J ends were trimmed by 3 bases and 2 bases, with 13 bases remaining between them. Germline V CDR1 and CDR2: MNHNS, SASEGT. The CDR3 spells CASSERSRVNTEAFF. The CDR3 DNA sequence: TGTGCCAGCAGTGAGAGGAGCAGGGTTAACACTGAAGCTTTCTTT.

This clonotype was seen repeatedly, ten times or more. This chain connects TRBV20-1 to TRBJ2-3; tentatively, D is TRBD1 or TRBD2 (5 bases each). The V gene's germline CDR1 is DFQATT and CDR2 SNEGSKA (reference sequence). Trimming took off 6 bases at V and 3 bases at J, with 13 bases between the two ends. CDR3 length: 13 residues. CDR3 DNA sequence: TGCAGTGCCCCCGGGGCGGGTACAGATACGCAGTATTTT. It codes for CSAPGAGTDTQYF.

Notes on this clonotype: A much larger clone is a single base away; this may be a read error. The rearrangement links TRBV7-9 to TRBJ1-2; no firm D call. Germline assignment: CDR1 SEHNR and CDR2 FQNEAQ (reference sequence). The CDR3 is 12 residues long. This CDR3 reads CDSSLLDYGYTF. CDR3 coding DNA: TGTGACAGCAGCTTGCTGGACTATGGCTACACCTTC.

This clonotype turned up a few times. A much larger clone differs from this one at a single base, so this may be a read error. This rearrangement joins TRBV20-1 to TRBJ2-3, with D tentatively TRBD1 (6 bases). The CDR3 has 13 amino acids. Per the germline V gene, CDR1 is DFQATT and CDR2 is SNEGSKA (reference sequence). The CDR3 DNA is TGCAGTGCTATGGACAGCAGCACAGATATGCAGTATTTT. Translating gives CSAMDSSTDMQYF.

The chain links TRBV6-2 or TRBV6-3 to TRBJ1-2, with D unclear. The CDR3 loop spans 16 amino acids. Looked up from germline, CDR1 is MNHEY and CDR2 is SVGEGT. The V gene lost 2 bases and the J gene lost 2 bases, with 15 bases spanning the gap. This CDR3 reads CASSYGHSILNYGYTF. CDR3 DNA: TGTGCCAGCAGTTACGGTCACAGTATCCTGAACTATGGCTACACCTTC.

With regard to this clonotype: This may be a read error: a much more frequent sequence differs by one nucleotide. Likely a read error: the CDR3 ends without its conserved phenylalanine or tryptophan. This chain joins TRBV12-3 or TRBV12-4 and TRBJ1-2; TRBD1 might be the D (6 bases). V lost 3 bases to trimming and J lost 3 bases, with 14 bases between them. The CDR3 loop spans 15 amino acids. The CDR3 spells CASSLYVGGDYGYTL. CDR3 sequence (DNA): TGTGCCAGCAGTTTGTACGTAGGGGGAGACTATGGCTACACCTTA.

This clonotype was observed a handful of times. The CDR3 bases are TGCAGCGTTGAACTCTATGAGTACGGTGTGGACAATGAGCAGTTCTTC. Its protein is CSVELYEYGVDNEQFF. This rearrangement joins TRBV29-1 to TRBJ2-1, with no clear D. CDR1 is SQVTM, CDR2 ANQGSEA, per germline. The V gene lost 2 bases and the J gene lost 5 bases, with 19 bases spanning the gap. This CDR3 comprises 16 residues.

With respect to this clonotype: At one boundary the junction diverges from the germline segment, which might be a read error. This chain links TRBV6-6 with TRBJ2-3, with TRBD2 matching over 14 bases. The CDR3 is 17 amino acids. CDR1 MNHNY and CDR2 SVGAGI come from the germline V gene (reference sequence). The CDR3 DNA sequence: TGCGCCAGCAGGCCCAATCCGGGACTAGCGGGAGCAGATATGCAGTGTTTT. Translating gives CASRPNPGLAGADMQCF.

About this clonotype itself: The CDR3 ends on some other residue instead of the conserved phenylalanine or tryptophan, so this is likely a read error. The DNA is left out, because the CDR3 cannot be placed on it with certainty; the CDR3 is given as TCRdb lists it. V gene TRBV5-6 combines with J gene TRBJ1-6; the DNA was not used to check the table's D call, TRBD1. The CDR3 contains 16 residues when both ends are counted. Per germline, CDR1 SGHDT and CDR2 YYEEEE. CDR3 protein: CASSFGGSSYNSPHHI.

A remark on this clonotype: Compared with germline, one end of the junction differs, possibly owing to a read error. The chain carries TRBV20-1 and TRBJ2-7, with D perhaps assigned TRBD1 or TRBD2 (6 bases each). The V gene's germline CDR1 is DFQATT and CDR2 SNEGSKA (reference sequence). The CDR3 runs 14 residues. This CDR3 reads CSATQWGAEDEQYF. The CDR3 bases are TGTAGTGCTACACAGTGGGGGGCCGAGGACGAGCAGTACTTC.

As concerns this clonotype: Its ends do not fully match the called genes, so a read error is possible. J is TRBJ2-3 and V is TRBV6-5; either TRBD1 or TRBD2 may fit D (5 bases each). CDR1 MNHEY and CDR2 SVGAGI come from the germline V gene. The CDR3 covers 16 residues. CDR3 loop: CASSYSMGPGTYTHYF. For the CDR3, the DNA is TGTGCCAGCAGTTACTCGATGGGGCCGGGAACATATACGCACTATTTT.

Regarding this clonotype: The final CDR3 position lacks the conserved phenylalanine or tryptophan, pointing to a likely read error. J is TRBJ2-3 and V is TRBV6-2 or TRBV6-3, with D perhaps matching TRBD1 (5 bases). Looked up from germline, CDR1 is MNHEY and CDR2 is SVGEGT. The V end was cut by 2 bases, the J end by 7 bases, with 22 bases between. The CDR3 has 17 amino acids. CDR3: CASSYPMTVGQQHTQYV. Written as DNA, the CDR3 is TGTGCCAGCAGTTACCCGATGACAGTAGGCCAACAGCATACGCAGTATGTT.

A single count supports this clonotype. The CDR3 here is CPNSFRDRQETQYF. The CDR3 nucleotides read TGTCCCAACAGTTTTAGAGACAGACAAGAGACCCAGTACTTC. The chain uses TRBV12-3 or TRBV12-4 and TRBJ2-5; possibly TRBD1 for D (5 bases). The CDR3 totals 14 residues.

Comments on this clonotype: One end of the junction fails to match germline, which may point to a read error. V and J are TRBV10-3 and TRBJ2-3; D is possibly TRBD1 (5 bases). This CDR3 has 15 amino acids. Looked up from germline, CDR1 is ENHRY and CDR2 is SYGVKD. The CDR3 sequence is CASSSGRSVADTRYF. The CDR3 DNA follows: TGTGCCTCATCATCAGGGCGGAGCGTGGCAGATACGCGGTATTTT.

This sequence joins TRBV2 and TRBJ2-7, with TRBD1 as a possible D gene (6 bases). CDR3 length equals 13 residues. V was cut by 6 bases and J by 3 bases, with 12 bases left in between. The germline CDR1 and CDR2 sequences are SNHLY and FYNNEI. The CDR3 here is CASRLLTGYEQYF. CDR3 sequence (DNA): TGTGCCAGCAGATTACTGACAGGCTACGAGCAGTACTTC. Full variable domain (rest looked up from reference TRBV2 and TRBJ2-7): EPEVTQTPSHQVTQMGQEVILRCVPISNHLYFYWYRQILGQKVEFLVSFYNNEISEKSEIFDDQFSVERPDGSNFTLKIRSTKLEDSAMYFCASRLLTGYEQYFGPGTRLTVT.

The chain couples TRBV5-6 to TRBJ1-6, with a possible D match to TRBD1 (5 bases). V was shortened by 1 base and J by 10 bases, with 15 bases between the two germline ends. The V gene's germline CDR1 is SGHDT and CDR2 YYEEEE. The CDR3 totals 15 residues. The DNA of the CDR3 is TGTGCCAGCAGCTTGAAATGGGGGAAAAACTCACCCCTCCACTTT. It translates to CASSLKWGKNSPLHF. Using reference TRBV5-6 and TRBJ1-6 for the parts outside the CDR3, the full variable domain is DAGVTQSPTHLIKTRGQQVTLRCSPKSGHDTVSWYQQALGQGPQFIFQYYEEEERQRGNFPDRFSGHQFPNYSSELNVNALLLGDSALYLCASSLKWGKNSPLHFGNGTRLTVT.

This clonotype appeared a single time. At one boundary the junction diverges from the germline segment, which might be a read error. CDR3 nucleotides: TGTGACTGGACCCCGGGGGGGGCGGGGACTCAGTACTTC. Protein: CDWTPGGAGTQYF. The chain combines TRBV30 with TRBJ2-5; 8 bases match TRBD2. Germline CDR1 and CDR2: GTSNPN and SVGIG (reference sequence). The CDR3 is 13 residues long.

As to this clonotype: A clone one base away is much larger, so this may be a read error. This rearrangement joins TRBV20-1 to TRBJ2-4; D is unclear. This CDR3 is built from 13 residues. V gave up 4 bases and J gave up 3 bases, with 10 bases separating them. The germline CDR1 and CDR2 sequences are DFQATT and SNEGSKA (reference sequence). CDR3 DNA sequence: TGCAGTGCTAATGGGTATAACAAAAACATTCAGTACTTC. It codes for CSANGYNKNIQYF.

This chain joins TRBV11-2 and TRBJ2-3; D perhaps matches TRBD1 (6 bases). Per the germline V gene, CDR1 is SGHAT and CDR2 is FQNNGV. V lost 5 bases and J lost 2, with 17 bases in between. The CDR3 runs 16 residues. CDR3 sequence: CASSIRIGGSTDTQYF. The CDR3 region has the DNA TGTGCCAGCAGCATCCGTATAGGGGGTTCCACAGATACGCAGTATTTT.

This clonotype was picked up a small number of times. One base away lies a much larger clone, so this may be a sequencing read error. This chain connects TRBV6-2 or TRBV6-3 to TRBJ1-5; the D is unclear. From germline, CDR1 is MNHEY and CDR2 SVGEGT. The CDR3 has 12 residues. In DNA form, the CDR3 reads TGTGCCAACAGTTATCTGGGTCAGCCCCAGCATTTT. Its translation is CANSYLGQPQHF.

As concerns this clonotype: One junction end does not reproduce the germline sequence, and a read error may be involved. This chain uses TRBV11-1 with TRBJ2-5, with a weak D call TRBD2 (6 bases). Looked up from germline, CDR1 is SGHAT and CDR2 is FQDESV (reference sequence). The CDR3 sequence is 15 residues long. For the CDR3, the DNA is TGTGCCAGCAACCTGGGTAGGACTAATCAAGGGACCCAGTACTTT. This gives the protein CASNLGRTNQGTQYF.